This T cell receptor (beta chain) originates from a study of response to subunit inactivated influenza vaccine. Findings and caveats of the study: Authors suggested each seasonal influenza vaccination recruits few new T cells.

This clonotype occurred a few times. Its matching antigen is unknown. MiXCR, applied by TCRdb to the RT-PCR reads, yields one record per CDR3 protein. The table has about 620,000 distinct CDR3 sequences, 12% seen once. This CDR3 comprises 14 residues. Between the trimmed V and J ends, which lost 5 bases and 9 bases, there was a span of 20 bases. Germline assignment: CDR1 MDHEN and CDR2 SYDVKM. The sequences come from PBMCs from blood, collected on the day of vaccination. The gene calls are TRBV28 and TRBJ2-7, with D uncertain. The sequence came from a man aged 50-59 years who received an inactivated influenza vaccine. For the CDR3, the DNA is TGTGCCAGCAGTCCTTATTCCGGGCCTAAGGGGCAGTACTTC. It encodes CASSPYSGPKGQYF. The variable domain in full, with the rest retrieved from reference TRBV28 and TRBJ2-7, is DVKVTQSSRYLVKRTGEKVFLECVQDMDHENMFWYRQDPGLGLRLIYFSYDVKMKEKGDIPEGYSVSREKKERFSLILESASTNQTSMYLCASSPYSGPKGQYFGPGTRLTVT.